Following are 18 T cell receptor beta chains from one sample sequenced in a study of T-cell reconstitution after alpha-beta-depleted transplantation in children. Unique molecular identifiers featured in how the TCRbeta library was prepared. TCRdb independently ran MiXCR on the PCR reads; one entry per CDR3 protein. The sample lists fewer than 550,000 distinct CDR3 sequences, about 17% occurring once. This sample comprised PBMCs, mostly from graft donor cells, obtained 360 days after TCRalphabeta/CD19-depleted stem cell transplant. Receptors were obtained from a boy younger than two who had a stem cell transplant for Wiskott-Aldrich syndrome, so the T cells may come from the graft donor.

This clonotype occurred a few times. This sequence joins TRBV7-2 and TRBJ2-1; 11 nucleotides align to TRBD2. V shed 5 bases, J shed 1 base, and the junction held 7 bases outside the gene matches. The CDR3 is 17 amino acids. CDR1 SGHTA and CDR2 FQGNSA come from the germline V gene. CDR3 nucleotides: TGTGCCAGCAGCACGGGGACTAGCGGAGGTTCCTACAATGAGCAGTTCTTC. This gives the protein CASSTGTSGGSYNEQFF.

The V call is TRBV4-3, the J call TRBJ2-1; D uncertain. The germline V gene encodes CDR1 LGHNA and CDR2 YSLEER. V was trimmed by 0 bases and J by 5 bases, leaving 14 bases between them. The CDR3 is 16 residues long. The CDR3 sequence is CASSQDIIGRDNEQFF. The CDR3 DNA reads as TGCGCCAGCAGCCAAGATATCATTGGACGGGACAATGAGCAGTTCTTC.

The sample holds a few counts of this clonotype. The chain employs TRBV12-3 or TRBV12-4 and TRBJ1-5; no definite D call. The CDR3 runs to 13 residues. V was cut by 7 bases and J by 3 bases, with 10 bases left in between. This chain's CDR3 is CASTQQYNQPQHF. Written as DNA, the CDR3 is TGTGCCAGCACCCAACAGTACAATCAGCCCCAGCATTTT.

This clonotype was counted only a few times. The CDR3 spells CASSFAFQETQYF. The CDR3 DNA sequence: TGTGCCAGCAGTTTTGCCTTCCAAGAGACCCAGTACTTC. This chain joins TRBV28 and TRBJ2-5; D not certain. Trimming removed 3 bases from V and 1 base from J, with 6 bases in between. The CDR3 is 13 amino acids. Germline-derived CDR1 and CDR2 are MDHEN and SYDVKM.

The rearrangement links TRBV10-2 to TRBJ2-7, with D maybe TRBD2 (7 bases). CDR1 is WSHSY and CDR2 is SAAADI in the germline V gene. Trimming removed 0 bases at V and 0 bases at J, with 15 bases between. CDR3 size: 17 residues. As DNA, the CDR3 is TGCGCCAGCAGTGAGTCTCGCGTAGGGGGGGTCTCCTACGAGCAGTACTTC. Translating gives CASSESRVGGVSYEQYF.

The chain uses TRBV7-6 and TRBJ2-7; D unresolved. Trimming shortened V by 0 bases and J by 12 bases, and 18 bases separated the two germline ends. This CDR3 contains 14 residues. Germline V lookup: CDR1 SGHVS, CDR2 FNYEAQ. The chain's CDR3 is CASSLAHQRSAWYF. CDR3 in DNA: TGTGCCAGCAGCTTAGCCCATCAACGCAGCGCGTGGTACTTC.

A few counts support this clonotype. V gene TRBV3-1 combines with J gene TRBJ1-6; D is uncertain. The CDR3 extends over 15 amino acids. With 1 base removed from V and 10 bases from J, the gap between germline ends came to 14 bases. Looked up from germline, CDR1 is LGHDT and CDR2 is YNNKEL (reference sequence). CDR3 protein: CASSQGSDIFSPLHF. The CDR3 DNA sequence: TGTGCCAGCAGCCAAGGAAGTGACATCTTCTCACCCCTCCACTTT.

The V and J genes are TRBV4-3 and TRBJ2-7, with a possible D match to TRBD1 (5 bases). V shed 3 bases and J shed 11 bases, with 29 bases lying between them. There are 17 residues in the CDR3. Germline V gene data show CDR1 as LGHNA and CDR2 as YSLEER. For the CDR3, the DNA is TGCGCCAGCAGCCACGTTCGTGGAGTAGGGGTCCCACCTCGAGAGTACTTC. Protein: CASSHVRGVGVPPREYF.

The chain links TRBV29-1 to TRBJ2-5; TRBD2 is a possible D gene (5 bases). Germline-derived CDR1 and CDR2 are SQVTM and ANQGSEA. The CDR3 runs 15 residues. Trimming cost V 5 bases and J 2 bases, with 18 bases left between them. CDR3 bases: TGCAGCGTTCAGGCCGTAAGGGAGCCACAAGAGACCCAGTACTTC. Its protein is CSVQAVREPQETQYF.

This chain uses TRBV9 with TRBJ2-1, with TRBD2 identical over 9 bases. This CDR3 contains 16 residues. The trim removed 3 bases at V and 4 bases at J, leaving 8 bases unmatched. The germline gives CDR1 SGDLS, CDR2 YYNGEE. CDR3 protein: CASSGQREEGYNEQFF. The DNA for the CDR3 is TGTGCCAGCAGCGGTCAGCGGGAGGAAGGATACAATGAGCAGTTCTTC.

This clonotype was found a few times. The chain is built from TRBV7-2 and TRBJ2-3; D remains unclear. The V end was cut by 0 bases, the J end by 0 bases, with 7 bases between. The CDR3 is 15 residues long. The germline V gene has CDR1 SGHTA and CDR2 FQGNSA. CDR3 amino acids: CASSLAASSTDTQYF. The DNA of the CDR3 is TGTGCCAGCAGCTTAGCGGCTAGTAGCACAGATACGCAGTATTTT.

In this sample, this clonotype turned up once. V usage is TRBV18 and J usage is TRBJ2-7; 8 bases fit TRBD1. CDR1 and CDR2 (germline): KGHSH, LQKENI. V dropped 1 base and J dropped 0; count of bases not matched to a gene: 5. The CDR3 runs to 16 residues. The CDR3 loop reads CASSPRWTGISYEQYF. The CDR3 nucleotides read TGTGCCAGCTCACCACGATGGACAGGGATCTCCTACGAGCAGTACTTC.

The CDR3 is CASIRQGVRTDTQYF. CDR3 coding DNA: TGTGCCAGCATCCGACAGGGAGTAAGAACAGATACGCAGTATTTT. The genes are TRBV7-2 and TRBJ2-3, with TRBD1 matching 7 bases. The CDR3 has 15 amino acids. V lost 7 bases to trimming and J lost 3 bases; unmatched junction nucleotides: 10. CDR1 is SGHTA, CDR2 FQGNSA, per germline. The complete variable domain, with remaining parts taken from reference TRBV7-2 and TRBJ2-3, reads GAGVSQSPSNKVTEKGKDVELRCDPISGHTALYWYRQSLGQGLEFLIYFQGNSAPDKSGLPSDRFSAERTGGSVSTLTIQRTQQEDSAVYLCASIRQGVRTDTQYFGPGTRLTVL.

DNA of the CDR3: TGCAGCGTTGAAGGACGGACAGGGATTGCCTCCTACGAGCAGTACTTC. Amino acid sequence: CSVEGRTGIASYEQYF. The chain uses TRBV29-1 and TRBJ2-7; 8 bases map to TRBD1. Germline CDR1 and CDR2: SQVTM and ANQGSEA. The V and J ends lost 1 base and 0 bases, in that order; junction bases with no gene match: 8. The CDR3 is made up of 16 amino acids.

This clonotype was detected only a few times. The chain employs TRBV18 and TRBJ2-5; maybe TRBD1 (5 bases). Germline CDR1 is KGHSH and CDR2 is LQKENI. Deletions cut 1 base from V and 2 bases from J, with 5 bases between. The CDR3 runs 13 residues. The CDR3 DNA reads TGTGCCAGCTCACCACGACAGCAAGAGACCCAGTACTTC. This encodes CASSPRQQETQYF. The whole variable domain, remainder taken from reference TRBV18 and TRBJ2-5, is NAGVMQNPRHLVRRRGQEARLRCSPMKGHSHVYWYRQLPEEGLKFMVYLQKENIIDESGMPKERFSAEFPKEGPSILRIQQVVRGDSAAYFCASSPRQQETQYFGPGTRLLVL.

This chain joins TRBV6-1 and TRBJ1-3; the D is unclear. From germline, CDR1 is MNHNS and CDR2 SASEGT. The CDR3 spans 14 residues. V was clipped by 8 bases and J by 0 bases, with 11 bases between them. CDR3 bases: TGTGCCAGCGCCCAGCTCAACTCTGGAAACACCATATATTTT. Encoded protein: CASAQLNSGNTIYF.

This chain connects TRBV7-2 to TRBJ2-5, with TRBD2 matching over 10 bases. The CDR3 is 14 residues long. Germline CDR1 reads SGHTA; CDR2 reads FQGNSA. Trimming took 4 bases from V and 9 from J; bases not matched to a gene: 8. The CDR3 loop reads CASSSESSGSAQYF. The CDR3, as DNA: TGTGCCAGCAGCTCAGAATCTAGCGGGAGTGCCCAGTACTTC.

This clonotype was counted a single time. J is TRBJ2-1 and V is TRBV4-1; 8 bases are a match to TRBD2. Germline V lookup: CDR1 MGHRA, CDR2 YSYEKL. Losses at the gene ends were 7 bases for V and 9 bases for J; bases not matched to a gene: 11. The CDR3 is 14 residues long. This chain's CDR3 is CASKQSGGRGEQFF. In DNA, the CDR3 is TGCGCCAGCAAGCAGTCGGGGGGGCGTGGTGAGCAGTTCTTC.